This T cell receptor (beta chain) was captured in a study of blood T cell repertoires in COVID-19. For the study at large: Samples taken during acute and convalescent COVID-19 were collected in the United States, Italy and Spain. Sources were T cells, B-cell-depleted T cells, or PBMCs; the material itself was cDNA or gDNA.

Study processing details: Amplification of reference gene primers provided the estimated nucleated cell counts. The table came from immunoSEQ multiplex PCR; TCRdb's copy has only in-frame clones and leaves some out. The V and J calls and the clone size are those of that table, but D and trimming were determined from the DNA. The sample consists of 100,000 or so clones, roughly 84% of them appearing once. This clone was counted a few times. V dropped 6 bases and J dropped 7 bases, with 15 bases sitting between them. CDR1 and CDR2 (germline): MNHNY, SVGAGI (reference sequence). This CDR3 spans 13 amino acids.

This TCR came from a woman aged 60-70 years with acute or convalescent COVID-19. The J gene is TRBJ1-1, the V gene TRBV6-6; D is possibly TRBD1 (6 bases). The sample taken for sequencing was peripheral blood. CDR3 residues: CASSPRTASEAFF. The CDR3, as DNA: TGTGCCAGCAGCCCCAGGACAGCCAGTGAAGCTTTCTTT.